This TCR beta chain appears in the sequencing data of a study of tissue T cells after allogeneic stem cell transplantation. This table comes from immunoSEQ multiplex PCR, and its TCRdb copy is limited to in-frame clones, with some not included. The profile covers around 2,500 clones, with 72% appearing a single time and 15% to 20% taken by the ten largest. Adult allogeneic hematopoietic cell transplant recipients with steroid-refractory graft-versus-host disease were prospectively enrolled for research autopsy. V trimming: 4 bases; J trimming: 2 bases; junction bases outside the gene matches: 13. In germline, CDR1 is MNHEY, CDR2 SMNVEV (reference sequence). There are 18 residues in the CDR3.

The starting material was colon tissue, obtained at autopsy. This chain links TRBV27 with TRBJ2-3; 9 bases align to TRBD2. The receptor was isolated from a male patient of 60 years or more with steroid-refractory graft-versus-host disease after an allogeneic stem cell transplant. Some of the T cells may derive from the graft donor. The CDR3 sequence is CASSSLTGGGGDTDTQYF. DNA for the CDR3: TGTGCCAGCAGTTCCCTAACCGGCGGCGGGGGGGACACAGATACGCAGTATTTT.